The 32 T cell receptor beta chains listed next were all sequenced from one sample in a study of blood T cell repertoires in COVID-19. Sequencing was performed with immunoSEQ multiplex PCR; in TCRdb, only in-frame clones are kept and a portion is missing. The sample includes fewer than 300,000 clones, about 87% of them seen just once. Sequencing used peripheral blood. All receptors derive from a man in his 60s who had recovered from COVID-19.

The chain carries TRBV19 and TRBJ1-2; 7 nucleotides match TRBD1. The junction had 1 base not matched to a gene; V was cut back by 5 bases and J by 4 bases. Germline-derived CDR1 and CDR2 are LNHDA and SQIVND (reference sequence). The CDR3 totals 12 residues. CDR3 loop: CASSRQGYGYTF. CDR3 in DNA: TGTGCCAGTAGTCGACAGGGCTATGGCTACACCTTC.

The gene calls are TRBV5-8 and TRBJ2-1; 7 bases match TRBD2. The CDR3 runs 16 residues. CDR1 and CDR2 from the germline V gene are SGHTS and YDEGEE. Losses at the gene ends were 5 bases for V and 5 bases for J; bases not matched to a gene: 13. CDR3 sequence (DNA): TGTGCCAGCAGACCAGCCTTACTAGCGACAAACAATGAGCAGTTCTTC. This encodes CASRPALLATNNEQFF.

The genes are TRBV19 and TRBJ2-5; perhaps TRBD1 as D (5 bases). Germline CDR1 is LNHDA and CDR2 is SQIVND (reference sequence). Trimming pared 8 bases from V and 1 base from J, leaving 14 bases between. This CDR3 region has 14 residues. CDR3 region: CASGAPGSQETQYF. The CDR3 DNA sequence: TGTGCCAGTGGGGCCCCCGGCAGCCAAGAGACCCAGTACTTC.

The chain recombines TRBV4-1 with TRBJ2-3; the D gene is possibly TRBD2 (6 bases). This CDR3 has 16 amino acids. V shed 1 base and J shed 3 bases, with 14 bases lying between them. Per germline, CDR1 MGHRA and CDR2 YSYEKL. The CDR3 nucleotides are TGCGCCAGCAGCCAAGCATCTACTAGCAGAACAGATACGCAGTATTTT. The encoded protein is CASSQASTSRTDTQYF.

CDR3 in amino acids: CASTRGAGANVLTF. The CDR3 DNA is TGTGCCAGCACACGGGGGGCTGGGGCCAACGTCCTGACTTTC. The gene calls are TRBV25-1 and TRBJ2-6, with 7 bases aligning to TRBD2. The J segment lost 2 bases and the V segment lost 7 bases, leaving 2 bases of the junction unmatched. The CDR3 is 14 amino acids. Germline values: CDR1 MGHDK, CDR2 SYGVNS. The entire variable domain, with the rest obtained from reference TRBV25-1 and TRBJ2-6, is as follows: EADIYQTPRYLVIGTGKKITLECSQTMGHDKMYWYQQDPGMELHLIHYSYGVNSTEKGDLSSESTVSRIRTEHFPLTLESARPSHTSQYLCASTRGAGANVLTFGAGSRLTVL.

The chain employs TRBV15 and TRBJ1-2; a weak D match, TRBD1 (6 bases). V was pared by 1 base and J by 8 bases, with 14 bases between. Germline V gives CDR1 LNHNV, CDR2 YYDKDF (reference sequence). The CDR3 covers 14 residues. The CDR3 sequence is CATSRGVGAEGYTF. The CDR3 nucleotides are TGTGCCACCAGCAGAGGTGTGGGGGCGGAGGGCTACACCTTC.

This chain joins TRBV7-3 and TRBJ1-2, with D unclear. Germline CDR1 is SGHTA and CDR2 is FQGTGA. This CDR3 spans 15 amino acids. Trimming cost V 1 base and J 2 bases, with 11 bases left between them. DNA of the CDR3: TGTGCCAGCAGCTTAAAGGCGGGCAACAACTATGGCTACACCTTC. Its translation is CASSLKAGNNYGYTF.

CDR3 DNA: TGTGCCAGCAGCCAAGGGACATTAGGAGAAAAACTGTTTTTT. The encoded protein is CASSQGTLGEKLFF. This chain connects TRBV4-2 to TRBJ1-4; the D gene is possibly TRBD1 (5 bases). The CDR3 consists of 14 residues. CDR1 is LGHNA, CDR2 YNFKEQ, per germline. The V gene lost 1 base and the J gene lost 8 bases, with 11 bases spanning the gap.

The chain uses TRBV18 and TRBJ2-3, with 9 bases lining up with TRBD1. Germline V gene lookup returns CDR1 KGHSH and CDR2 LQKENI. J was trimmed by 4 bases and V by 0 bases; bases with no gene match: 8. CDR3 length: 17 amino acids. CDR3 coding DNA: TGTGCCAGCTCACCACCCAACAGGGGGCCACACGCAGATACGCAGTATTTT. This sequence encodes CASSPPNRGPHADTQYF. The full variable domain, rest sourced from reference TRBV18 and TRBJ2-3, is NAGVMQNPRHLVRRRGQEARLRCSPMKGHSHVYWYRQLPEEGLKFMVYLQKENIIDESGMPKERFSAEFPKEGPSILRIQQVVRGDSAAYFCASSPPNRGPHADTQYFGPGTRLTVL.

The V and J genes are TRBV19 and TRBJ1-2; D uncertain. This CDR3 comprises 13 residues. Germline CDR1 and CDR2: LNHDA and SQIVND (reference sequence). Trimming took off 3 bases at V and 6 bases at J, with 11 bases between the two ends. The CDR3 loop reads CASSIPRFDGYTF. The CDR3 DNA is TGTGCCAGTAGTATCCCCAGGTTCGATGGCTACACCTTC.

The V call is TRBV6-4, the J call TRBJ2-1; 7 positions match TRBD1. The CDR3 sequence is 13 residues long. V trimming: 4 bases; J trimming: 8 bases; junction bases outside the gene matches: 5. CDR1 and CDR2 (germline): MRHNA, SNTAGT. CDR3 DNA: TGTGCCAGCAGTGTTGGGACAGAGGATGAGCAGTTCTTC. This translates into CASSVGTEDEQFF.

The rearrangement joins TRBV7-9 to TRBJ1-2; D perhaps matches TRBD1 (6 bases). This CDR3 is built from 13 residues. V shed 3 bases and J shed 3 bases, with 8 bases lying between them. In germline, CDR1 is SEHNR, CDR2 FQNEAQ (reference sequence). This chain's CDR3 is CASSLGTYYGYTF. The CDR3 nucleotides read TGTGCCAGCAGCTTGGGGACATACTATGGCTACACCTTC. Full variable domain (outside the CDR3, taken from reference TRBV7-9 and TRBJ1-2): DTGVSQNPRHKITKRGQNVTFRCDPISEHNRLYWYRQTLGQGPEFLTYFQNEAQLEKSRLLSDRFSAERPKGSFSTLEIQRTEQGDSAMYLCASSLGTYYGYTFGSGTRLTVV.

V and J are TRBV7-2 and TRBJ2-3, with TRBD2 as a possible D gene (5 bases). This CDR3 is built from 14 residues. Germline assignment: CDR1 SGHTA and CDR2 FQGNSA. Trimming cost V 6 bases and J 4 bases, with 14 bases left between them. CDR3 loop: CASRPTLVADTQYF. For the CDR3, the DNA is TGTGCCAGCAGACCTACACTAGTTGCAGATACGCAGTATTTT.

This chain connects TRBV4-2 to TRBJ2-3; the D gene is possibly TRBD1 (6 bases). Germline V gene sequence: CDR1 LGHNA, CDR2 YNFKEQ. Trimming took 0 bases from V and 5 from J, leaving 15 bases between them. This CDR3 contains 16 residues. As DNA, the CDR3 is TGTGCCAGCAGCCAAGACAGGGGCGCCCGGGTAGATACGCAGTATTTT. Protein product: CASSQDRGARVDTQYF.

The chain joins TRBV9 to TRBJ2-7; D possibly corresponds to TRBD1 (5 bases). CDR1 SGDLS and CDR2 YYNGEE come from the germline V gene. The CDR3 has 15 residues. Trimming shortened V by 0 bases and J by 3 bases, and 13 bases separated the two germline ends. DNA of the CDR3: TGTGCCAGCAGCGTAGGGGCAGGGAATCGCTACGAGCAGTACTTC. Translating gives CASSVGAGNRYEQYF.

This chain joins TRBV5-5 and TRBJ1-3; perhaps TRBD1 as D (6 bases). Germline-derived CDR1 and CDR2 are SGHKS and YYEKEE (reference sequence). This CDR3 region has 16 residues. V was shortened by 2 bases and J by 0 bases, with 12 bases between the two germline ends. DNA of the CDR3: TGTGCCAGCAGCTTAGGAAGGACAGACTCTGGAAACACCATATATTTT. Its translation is CASSLGRTDSGNTIYF.

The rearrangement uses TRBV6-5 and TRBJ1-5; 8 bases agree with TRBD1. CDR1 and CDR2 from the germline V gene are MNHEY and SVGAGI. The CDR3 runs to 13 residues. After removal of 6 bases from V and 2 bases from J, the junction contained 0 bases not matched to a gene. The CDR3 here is CASRTGGNQPQHF. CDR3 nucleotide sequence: TGTGCCAGCAGGACAGGGGGCAATCAGCCCCAGCATTTT.

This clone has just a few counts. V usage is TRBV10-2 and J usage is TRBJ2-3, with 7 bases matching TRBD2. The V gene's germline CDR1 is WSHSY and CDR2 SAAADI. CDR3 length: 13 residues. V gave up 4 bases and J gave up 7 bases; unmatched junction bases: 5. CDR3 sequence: CASSAGRSNTQYF. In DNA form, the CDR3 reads TGCGCCAGCAGTGCCGGGAGGTCCAATACGCAGTATTTT.

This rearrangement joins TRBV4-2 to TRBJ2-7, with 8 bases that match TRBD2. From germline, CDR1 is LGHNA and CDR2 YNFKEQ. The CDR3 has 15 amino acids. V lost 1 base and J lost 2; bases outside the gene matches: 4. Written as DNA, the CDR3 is TGTGCCAGCAGCCAAGCGGGGGGGTTTCCCTACGAGCAGTACTTC. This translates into CASSQAGGFPYEQYF.

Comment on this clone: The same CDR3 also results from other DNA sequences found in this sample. The CDR3 loop is CASSPPVQETQYF. CDR3 nucleotides: TGTGCCAGCTCACCACCCGTTCAGGAGACCCAGTACTTC. The chain employs TRBV18 and TRBJ2-5; the D is unclear. The CDR3 totals 13 residues. In germline, CDR1 is KGHSH, CDR2 LQKENI. V shed 0 bases and J shed 5 bases, with 7 bases lying between them.

The CDR3: CASRARSREQYF. The CDR3, as DNA: TGTGCCAGCAGGGCCAGGTCTCGCGAGCAGTACTTC. V gene TRBV7-2 combines with J gene TRBJ2-7; no reliable D call. Between the trimmed V and J ends, which lost 6 bases and 6 bases, there was a span of 12 bases. CDR3 length: 12 amino acids. Germline CDR1 reads SGHTA; CDR2 reads FQGNSA.

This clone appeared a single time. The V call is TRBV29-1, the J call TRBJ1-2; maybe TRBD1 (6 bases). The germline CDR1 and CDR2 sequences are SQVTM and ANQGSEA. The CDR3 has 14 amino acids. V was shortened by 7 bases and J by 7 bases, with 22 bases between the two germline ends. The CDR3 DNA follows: TGCAGCGGGGGAACAGGGCTTGCTAGTGGTGGCTACACCTTC. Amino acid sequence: CSGGTGLASGGYTF.

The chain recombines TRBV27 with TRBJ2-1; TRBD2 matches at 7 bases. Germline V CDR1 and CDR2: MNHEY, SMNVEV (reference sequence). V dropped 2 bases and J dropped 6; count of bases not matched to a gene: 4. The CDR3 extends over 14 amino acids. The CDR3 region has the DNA TGTGCCAGCAGTTTAACCCGACTAGCCAATGAGCAGTTCTTC. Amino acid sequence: CASSLTRLANEQFF.

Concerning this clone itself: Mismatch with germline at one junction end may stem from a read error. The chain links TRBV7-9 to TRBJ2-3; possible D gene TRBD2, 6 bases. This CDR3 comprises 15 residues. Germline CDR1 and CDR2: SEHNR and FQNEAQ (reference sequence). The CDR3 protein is CASRRPSVGTGTQYF. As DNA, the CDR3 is TGTGCCAGCAGACGCCCTAGCGTGGGTACAGGTACGCAGTATTTT. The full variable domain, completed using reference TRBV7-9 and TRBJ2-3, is DTGVSQNPRHKITKRGQNVTFRCDPISEHNRLYWYRQTLGQGPEFLTYFQNEAQLEKSRLLSDRFSAERPKGSFSTLEIQRTEQGDSAMYLCASRRPSVGTGTQYFGPGTRLTVL.

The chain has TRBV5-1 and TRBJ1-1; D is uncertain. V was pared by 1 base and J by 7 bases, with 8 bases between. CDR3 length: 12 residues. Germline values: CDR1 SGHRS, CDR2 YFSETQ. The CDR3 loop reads CASSLKAGEAFF. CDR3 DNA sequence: TGCGCCAGCAGCTTGAAGGCAGGTGAAGCTTTCTTT.

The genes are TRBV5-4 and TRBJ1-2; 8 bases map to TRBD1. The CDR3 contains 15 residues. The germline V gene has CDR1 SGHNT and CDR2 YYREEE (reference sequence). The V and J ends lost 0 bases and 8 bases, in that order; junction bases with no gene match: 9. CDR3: CASSLDGRGRGGYTF. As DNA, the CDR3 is TGTGCCAGCAGCTTGGACGGCAGGGGGCGCGGAGGCTACACCTTC.

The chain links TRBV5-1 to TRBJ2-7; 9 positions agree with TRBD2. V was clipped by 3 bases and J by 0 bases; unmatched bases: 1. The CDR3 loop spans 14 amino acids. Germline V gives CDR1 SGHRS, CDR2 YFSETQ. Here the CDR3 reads CASSYSGGSYEQYF. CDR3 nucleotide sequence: TGCGCCAGCAGCTATAGCGGGGGCTCCTACGAGCAGTACTTC. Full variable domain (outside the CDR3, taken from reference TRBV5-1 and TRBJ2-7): KAGVTQTPRYLIKTRGQQVTLSCSPISGHRSVSWYQQTPGQGLQFLFEYFSETQRNKGNFPGRFSGRQFSNSRSEMNVSTLELGDSALYLCASSYSGGSYEQYFGPGTRLTVT.

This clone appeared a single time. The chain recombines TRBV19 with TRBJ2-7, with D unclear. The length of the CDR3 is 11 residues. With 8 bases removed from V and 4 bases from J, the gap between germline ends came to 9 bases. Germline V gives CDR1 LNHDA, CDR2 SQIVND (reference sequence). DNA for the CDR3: TGTGCCAGTGGATACTATTACGAGCAGTACTTC. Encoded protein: CASGYYYEQYF. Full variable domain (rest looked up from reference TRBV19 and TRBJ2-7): DGGITQSPKYLFRKEGQNVTLSCEQNLNHDAMYWYRQDPGQGLRLIYYSQIVNDFQKGDIAEGYSVSREKKESFPLTVTSAQKNPTAFYLCASGYYYEQYFGPGTRLTVT.

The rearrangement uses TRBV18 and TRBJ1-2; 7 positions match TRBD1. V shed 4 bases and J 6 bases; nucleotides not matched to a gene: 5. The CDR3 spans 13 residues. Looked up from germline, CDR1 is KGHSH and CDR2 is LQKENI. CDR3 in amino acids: CASSREQGNGYTF. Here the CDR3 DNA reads TGTGCCAGCTCACGGGAACAGGGGAATGGCTACACCTTC.

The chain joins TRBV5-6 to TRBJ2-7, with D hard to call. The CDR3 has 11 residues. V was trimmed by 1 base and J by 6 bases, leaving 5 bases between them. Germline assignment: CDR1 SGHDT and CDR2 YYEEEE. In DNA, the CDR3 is TGTGCCAGCAGCTTGTACTCCGAGCAGTACTTC. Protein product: CASSLYSEQYF.

The DNA for the CDR3 is TGTGCCAGCAGGAGAAGAGATACTTACTATGGCTACACCTTC. Amino acid sequence: CASRRRDTYYGYTF. The rearrangement joins TRBV5-4 to TRBJ1-2; D is ambiguous. V was clipped by 5 bases and J by 3 bases, with 14 bases between them. This CDR3 has 14 amino acids. CDR1 and CDR2 (germline): SGHNT, YYREEE (reference sequence).

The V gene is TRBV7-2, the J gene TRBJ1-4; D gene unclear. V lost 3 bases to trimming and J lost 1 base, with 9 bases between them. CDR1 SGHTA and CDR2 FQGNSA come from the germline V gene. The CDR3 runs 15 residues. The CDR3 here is CASSLSAGTNEKLFF. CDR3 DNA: TGTGCCAGCAGCTTGTCGGCAGGAACTAATGAAAAACTGTTTTTT.